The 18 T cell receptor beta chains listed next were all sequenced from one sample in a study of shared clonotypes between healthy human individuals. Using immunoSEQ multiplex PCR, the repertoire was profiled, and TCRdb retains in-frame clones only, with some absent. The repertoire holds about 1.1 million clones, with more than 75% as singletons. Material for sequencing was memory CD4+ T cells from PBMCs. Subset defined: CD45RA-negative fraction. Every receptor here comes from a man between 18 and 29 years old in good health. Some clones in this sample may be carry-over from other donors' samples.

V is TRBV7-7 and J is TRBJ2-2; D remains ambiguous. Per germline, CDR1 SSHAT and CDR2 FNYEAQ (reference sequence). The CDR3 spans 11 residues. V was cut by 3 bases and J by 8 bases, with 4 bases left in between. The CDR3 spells CASSFGGELFF. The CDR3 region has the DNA TGTGCCAGCAGCTTCGGAGGGGAGCTGTTTTTT. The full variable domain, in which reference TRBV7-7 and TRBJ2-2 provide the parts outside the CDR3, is GAGVSQSPRYKVTKRGQDVTLRCDPISSHATLYWYQQALGQGPEFLTYFNYEAQPDKSGLPSDRFSAERPEGSISTLTIQRTEQRDSAMYRCASSFGGELFFGEGSRLTVL.

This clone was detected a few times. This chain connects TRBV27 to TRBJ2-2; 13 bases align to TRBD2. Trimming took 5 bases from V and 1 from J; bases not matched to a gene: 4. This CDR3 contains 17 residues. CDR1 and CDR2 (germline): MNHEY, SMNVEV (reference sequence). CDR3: CASSTSGRAENTGELFF. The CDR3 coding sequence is TGTGCCAGCAGTACTAGCGGGAGGGCCGAGAACACCGGGGAGCTGTTTTTT.

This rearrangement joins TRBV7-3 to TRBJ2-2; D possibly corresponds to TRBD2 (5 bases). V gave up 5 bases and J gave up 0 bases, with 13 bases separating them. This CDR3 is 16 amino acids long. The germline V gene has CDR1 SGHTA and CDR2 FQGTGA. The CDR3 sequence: CASSPEGGSNTGELFF. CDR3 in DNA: TGTGCCAGCAGCCCAGAGGGCGGATCGAACACCGGGGAGCTGTTTTTT.

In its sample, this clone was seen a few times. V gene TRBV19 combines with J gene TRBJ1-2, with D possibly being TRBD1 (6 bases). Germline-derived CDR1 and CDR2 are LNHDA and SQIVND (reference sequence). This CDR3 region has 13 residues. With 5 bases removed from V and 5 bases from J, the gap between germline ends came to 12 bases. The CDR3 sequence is CASSWAGEYGYTF. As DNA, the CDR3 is TGTGCCAGTAGTTGGGCAGGGGAATATGGCTACACCTTC.

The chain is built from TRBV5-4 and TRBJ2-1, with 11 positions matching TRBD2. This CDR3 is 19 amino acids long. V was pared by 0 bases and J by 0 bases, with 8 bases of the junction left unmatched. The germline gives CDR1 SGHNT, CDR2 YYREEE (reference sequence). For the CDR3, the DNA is TGTGCCAGCAGCTTGGTAGTAGCGGGAGGGCCGAGCTCCTACAATGAGCAGTTCTTC. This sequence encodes CASSLVVAGGPSSYNEQFF.

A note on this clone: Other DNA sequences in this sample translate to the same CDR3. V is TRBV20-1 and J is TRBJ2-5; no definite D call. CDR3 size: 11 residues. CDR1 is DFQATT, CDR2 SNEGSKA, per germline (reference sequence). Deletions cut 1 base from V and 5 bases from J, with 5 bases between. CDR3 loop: CSARVQETQYF. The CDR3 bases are TGCAGTGCTAGAGTTCAGGAGACCCAGTACTTC.

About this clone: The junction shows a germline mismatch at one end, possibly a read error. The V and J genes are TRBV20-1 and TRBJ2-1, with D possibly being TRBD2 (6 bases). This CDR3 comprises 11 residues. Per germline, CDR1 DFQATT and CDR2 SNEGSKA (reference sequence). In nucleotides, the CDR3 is TGCAGTGCTAGAGATGGGGGGACGAAGGTCTTC. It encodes CSARDGGTKVF.

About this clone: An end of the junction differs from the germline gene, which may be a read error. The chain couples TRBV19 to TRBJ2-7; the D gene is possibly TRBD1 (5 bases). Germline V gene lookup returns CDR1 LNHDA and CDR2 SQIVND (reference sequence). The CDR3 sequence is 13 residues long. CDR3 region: CASGIGRAYEQYF. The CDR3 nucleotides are TGTGCCAGTGGTATAGGCAGGGCCTACGAGCAGTACTTC.

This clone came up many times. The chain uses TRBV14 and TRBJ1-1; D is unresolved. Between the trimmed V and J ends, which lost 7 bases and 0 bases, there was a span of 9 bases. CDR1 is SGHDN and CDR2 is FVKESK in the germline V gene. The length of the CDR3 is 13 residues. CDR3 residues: CASKEFMNTEAFF. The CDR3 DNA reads TGTGCCAGCAAGGAGTTTATGAACACTGAAGCTTTCTTT.

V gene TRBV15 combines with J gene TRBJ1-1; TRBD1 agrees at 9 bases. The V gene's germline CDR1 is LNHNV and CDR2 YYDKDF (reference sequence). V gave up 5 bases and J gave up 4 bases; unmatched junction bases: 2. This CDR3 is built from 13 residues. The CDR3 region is CATSLQGATEAFF. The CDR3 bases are TGTGCCACCAGCTTACAGGGGGCCACTGAAGCTTTCTTT.

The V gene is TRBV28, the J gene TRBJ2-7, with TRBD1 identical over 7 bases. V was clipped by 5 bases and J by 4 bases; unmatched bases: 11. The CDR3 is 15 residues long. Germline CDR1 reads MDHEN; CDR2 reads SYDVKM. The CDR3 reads CASSLRGWAGYEQYF. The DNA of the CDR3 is TGTGCCAGCAGTCTCAGGGGGTGGGCGGGTTACGAGCAGTACTTC.

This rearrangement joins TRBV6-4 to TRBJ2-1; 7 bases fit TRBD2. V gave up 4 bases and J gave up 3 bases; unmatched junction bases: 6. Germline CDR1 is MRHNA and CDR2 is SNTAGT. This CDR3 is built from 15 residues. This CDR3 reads CASSVMAGVYNEQFF. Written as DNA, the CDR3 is TGTGCCAGCAGTGTAATGGCGGGAGTCTACAATGAGCAGTTCTTC.

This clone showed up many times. Here the CDR3 DNA reads TGCGCCAGCAGCTCCAGGGACAGGACATTCACAGATACGCAGTATTTT. It specifies CASSSRDRTFTDTQYF. The chain has TRBV5-1 and TRBJ2-3, with TRBD1 identical over 8 bases. The CDR3 length is 16 residues. The germline CDR1 and CDR2 sequences are SGHRS and YFSETQ. Losses at the gene ends were 3 bases for V and 2 bases for J; bases not matched to a gene: 8.

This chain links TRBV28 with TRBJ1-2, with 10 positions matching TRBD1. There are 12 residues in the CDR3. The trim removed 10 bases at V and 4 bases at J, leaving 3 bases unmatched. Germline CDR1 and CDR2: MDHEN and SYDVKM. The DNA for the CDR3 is TGTGCCACCGGGGACAGGGGCTATGGCTACACCTTC. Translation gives CATGDRGYGYTF.

Here the CDR3 reads CASSPNIFRDTEAFF. DNA for the CDR3: TGCGCCAGCAGCCCGAACATCTTCCGGGACACTGAAGCTTTCTTT. This chain joins TRBV5-1 and TRBJ1-1; D remains unclear. The V gene lost 4 bases and the J gene lost 3 bases, with 16 bases spanning the gap. This CDR3 comprises 15 residues. CDR1 and CDR2 (germline): SGHRS, YFSETQ.

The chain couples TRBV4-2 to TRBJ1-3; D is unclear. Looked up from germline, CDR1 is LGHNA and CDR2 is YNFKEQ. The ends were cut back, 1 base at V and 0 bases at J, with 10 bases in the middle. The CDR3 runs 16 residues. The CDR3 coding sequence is TGTGCCAGCAGCCAAGTATCCTCCGACTCTGGAAACACCATATATTTT. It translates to CASSQVSSDSGNTIYF.

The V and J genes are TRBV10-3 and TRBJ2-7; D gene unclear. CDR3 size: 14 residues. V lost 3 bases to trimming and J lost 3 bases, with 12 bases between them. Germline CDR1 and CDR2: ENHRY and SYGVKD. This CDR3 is CAISESLYSYEQYF. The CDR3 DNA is TGTGCCATCAGTGAATCCCTATACAGCTACGAGCAGTACTTC.

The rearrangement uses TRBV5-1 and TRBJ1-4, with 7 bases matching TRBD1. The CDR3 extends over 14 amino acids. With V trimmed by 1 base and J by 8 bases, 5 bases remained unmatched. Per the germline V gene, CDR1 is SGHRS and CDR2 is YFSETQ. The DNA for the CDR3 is TGCGCCAGCAGCTTGACAGGGGTAGGAGAAAAACTGTTTTTT. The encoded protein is CASSLTGVGEKLFF.